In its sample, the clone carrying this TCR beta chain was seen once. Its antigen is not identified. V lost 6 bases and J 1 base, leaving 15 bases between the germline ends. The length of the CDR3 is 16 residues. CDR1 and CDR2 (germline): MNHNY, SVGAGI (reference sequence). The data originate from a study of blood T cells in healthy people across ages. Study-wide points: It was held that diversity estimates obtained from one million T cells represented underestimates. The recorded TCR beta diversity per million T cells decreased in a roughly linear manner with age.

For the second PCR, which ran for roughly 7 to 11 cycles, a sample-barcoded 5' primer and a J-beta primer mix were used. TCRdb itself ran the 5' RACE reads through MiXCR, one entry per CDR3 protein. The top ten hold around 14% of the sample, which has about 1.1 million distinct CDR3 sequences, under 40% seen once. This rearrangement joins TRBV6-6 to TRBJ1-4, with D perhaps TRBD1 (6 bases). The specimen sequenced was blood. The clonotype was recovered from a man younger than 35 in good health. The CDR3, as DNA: TGTGCCAGCAGCCGCCGTATACAGGGAACTAATGAAAAACTGTTTTTT. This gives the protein CASSRRIQGTNEKLFF.